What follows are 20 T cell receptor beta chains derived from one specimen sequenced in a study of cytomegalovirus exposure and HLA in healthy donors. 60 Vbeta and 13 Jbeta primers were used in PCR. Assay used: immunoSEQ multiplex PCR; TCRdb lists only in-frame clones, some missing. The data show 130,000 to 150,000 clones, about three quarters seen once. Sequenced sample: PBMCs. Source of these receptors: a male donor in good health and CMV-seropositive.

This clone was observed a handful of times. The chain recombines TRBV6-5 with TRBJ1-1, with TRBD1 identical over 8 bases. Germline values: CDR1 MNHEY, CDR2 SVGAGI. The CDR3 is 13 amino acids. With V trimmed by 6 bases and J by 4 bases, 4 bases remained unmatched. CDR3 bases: TGTGCCAGCAGCAGGGGGCGGATCACTGAAGCTTTCTTT. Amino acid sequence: CASSRGRITEAFF.

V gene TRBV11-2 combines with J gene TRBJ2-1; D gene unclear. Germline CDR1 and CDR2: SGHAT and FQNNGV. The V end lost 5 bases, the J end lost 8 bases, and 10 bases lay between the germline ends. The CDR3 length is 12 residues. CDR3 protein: CASSPPIYEQFF. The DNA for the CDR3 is TGTGCCAGCAGCCCACCTATCTATGAGCAGTTCTTC.

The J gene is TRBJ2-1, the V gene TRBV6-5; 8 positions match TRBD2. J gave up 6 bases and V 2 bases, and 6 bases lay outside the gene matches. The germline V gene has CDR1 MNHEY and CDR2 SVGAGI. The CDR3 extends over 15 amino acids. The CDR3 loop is CASSYGRGASNEQFF. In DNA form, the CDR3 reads TGTGCCAGCAGTTACGGGCGGGGGGCAAGCAATGAGCAGTTCTTC.

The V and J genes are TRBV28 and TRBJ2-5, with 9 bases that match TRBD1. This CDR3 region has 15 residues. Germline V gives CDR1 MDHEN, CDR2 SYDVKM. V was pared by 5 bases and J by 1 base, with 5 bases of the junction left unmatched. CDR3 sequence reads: CASSRTGGGQETQYF. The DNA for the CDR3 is TGTGCCAGCAGTCGCACAGGGGGCGGCCAAGAGACCCAGTACTTC.

Here the CDR3 reads CASSQDISGSTEAFF. In DNA form, the CDR3 reads TGTGCCAGCAGCCAAGATATTTCAGGGTCCACTGAAGCTTTCTTT. This sequence joins TRBV14 and TRBJ1-1, with D maybe TRBD1 (5 bases). The V end was cut by 0 bases, the J end by 4 bases, with 12 bases between. CDR3 length equals 15 residues. CDR1 and CDR2 (germline): SGHDN, FVKESK.

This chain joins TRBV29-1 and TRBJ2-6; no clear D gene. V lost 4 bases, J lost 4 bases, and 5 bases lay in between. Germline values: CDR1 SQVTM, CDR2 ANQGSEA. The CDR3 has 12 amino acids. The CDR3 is CSVVEGANVLTF. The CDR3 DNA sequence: TGCAGCGTTGTTGAGGGGGCCAACGTCCTGACTTTC.

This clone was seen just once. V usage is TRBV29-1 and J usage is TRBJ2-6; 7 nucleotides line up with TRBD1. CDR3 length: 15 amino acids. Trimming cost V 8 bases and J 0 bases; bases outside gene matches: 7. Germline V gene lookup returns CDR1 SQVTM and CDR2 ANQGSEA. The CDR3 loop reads CSIGQDSSGANVLTF. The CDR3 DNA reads TGCAGCATCGGACAGGACAGCTCTGGGGCCAACGTCCTGACTTTC. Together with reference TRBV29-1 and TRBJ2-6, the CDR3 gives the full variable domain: SAVISQKPSRDICQRGTSLTIQCQVDSQVTMMFWYRQQPGQSLTLIATANQGSEATYESGFVIDKFPISRPNLTFSTLTVSNMSPEDSSIYLCSIGQDSSGANVLTFGAGSRLTVL.

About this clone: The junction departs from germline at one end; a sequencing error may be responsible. The CDR3 is CSSSLLTGSGNTIYF. The CDR3 DNA is TGTTCCAGCAGCCTCCTGACAGGGTCTGGAAACACCATATATTTT. The rearrangement links TRBV7-9 to TRBJ1-3, with 7 bases lining up with TRBD1. The CDR3 is 15 amino acids. The germline V gene has CDR1 SEHNR and CDR2 FQNEAQ (reference sequence).

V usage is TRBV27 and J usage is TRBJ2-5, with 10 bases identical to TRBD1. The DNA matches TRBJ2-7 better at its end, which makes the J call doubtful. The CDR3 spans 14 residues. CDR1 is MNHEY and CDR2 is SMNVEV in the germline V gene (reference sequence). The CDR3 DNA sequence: TGTGCCAGCAGAGGGGACAGGGGATTCTACGAGCAGTACTTC. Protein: CASRGDRGFYEQYF.

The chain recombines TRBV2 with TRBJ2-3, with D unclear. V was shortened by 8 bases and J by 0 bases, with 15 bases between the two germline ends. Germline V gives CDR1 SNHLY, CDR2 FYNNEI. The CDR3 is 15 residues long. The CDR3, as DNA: TGTGCCAGCCTCAGAGGCAGATCTAGCACAGATACGCAGTATTTT. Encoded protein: CASLRGRSSTDTQYF.

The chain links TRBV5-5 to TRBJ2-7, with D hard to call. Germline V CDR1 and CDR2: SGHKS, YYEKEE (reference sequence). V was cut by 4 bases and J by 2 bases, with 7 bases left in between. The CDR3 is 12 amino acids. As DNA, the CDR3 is TGTGCCAGCAGCCAGTACACCTACGAGCAGTACTTC. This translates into CASSQYTYEQYF.

In nucleotides, the CDR3 is TGTGCCAGCAGTGGACTAGCGGGAGGCACCGGGGAGCTGTTTTTT. Residues: CASSGLAGGTGELFF. V usage is TRBV2 and J usage is TRBJ2-2; 13 nucleotides agree with TRBD2. Trimming removed 4 bases from V and 4 bases from J; junction bases left unmatched: 0. The CDR3 has 15 amino acids. The V gene's germline CDR1 is SNHLY and CDR2 FYNNEI.

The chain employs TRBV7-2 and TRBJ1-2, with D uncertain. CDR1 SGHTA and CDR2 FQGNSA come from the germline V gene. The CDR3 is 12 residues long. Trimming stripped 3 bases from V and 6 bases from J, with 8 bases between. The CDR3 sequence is CASSLDGDGYTF. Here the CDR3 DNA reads TGTGCCAGCAGCTTGGACGGGGATGGCTACACCTTC.

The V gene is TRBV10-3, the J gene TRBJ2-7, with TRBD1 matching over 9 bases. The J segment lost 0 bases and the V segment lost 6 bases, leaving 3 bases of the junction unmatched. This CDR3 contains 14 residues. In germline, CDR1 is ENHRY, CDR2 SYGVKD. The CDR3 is CAISGQGSSYEQYF. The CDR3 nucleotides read TGTGCCATCAGCGGACAGGGGAGCTCCTACGAGCAGTACTTC.

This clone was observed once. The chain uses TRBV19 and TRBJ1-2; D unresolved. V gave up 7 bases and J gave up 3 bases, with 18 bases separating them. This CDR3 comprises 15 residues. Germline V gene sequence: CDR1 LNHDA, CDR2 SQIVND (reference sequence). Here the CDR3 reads CASTPPRDPYYGYTF. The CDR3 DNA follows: TGTGCCAGTACCCCCCCGCGGGATCCTTACTATGGCTACACCTTC.

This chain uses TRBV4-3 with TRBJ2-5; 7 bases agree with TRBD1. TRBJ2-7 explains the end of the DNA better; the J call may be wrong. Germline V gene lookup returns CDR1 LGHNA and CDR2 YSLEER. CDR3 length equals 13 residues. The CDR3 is CASSQDEGAEQYF. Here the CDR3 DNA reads TGCGCCAGCAGCCAAGATGAGGGGGCCGAGCAGTACTTC.

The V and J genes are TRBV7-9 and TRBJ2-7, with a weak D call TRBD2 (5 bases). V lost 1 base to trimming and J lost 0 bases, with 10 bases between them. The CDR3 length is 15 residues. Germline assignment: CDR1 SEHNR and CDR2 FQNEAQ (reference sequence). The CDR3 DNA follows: TGTGCCAGCAGCTTAGGTAATCGGGGCTCCTACGAGCAGTACTTC. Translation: CASSLGNRGSYEQYF.

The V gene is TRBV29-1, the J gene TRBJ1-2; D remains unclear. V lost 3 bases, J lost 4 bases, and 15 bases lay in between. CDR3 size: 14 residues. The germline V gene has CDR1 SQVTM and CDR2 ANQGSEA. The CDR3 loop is CSVEPSELSYGYTF. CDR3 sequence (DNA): TGCAGCGTTGAGCCTTCTGAGTTATCCTATGGCTACACCTTC.

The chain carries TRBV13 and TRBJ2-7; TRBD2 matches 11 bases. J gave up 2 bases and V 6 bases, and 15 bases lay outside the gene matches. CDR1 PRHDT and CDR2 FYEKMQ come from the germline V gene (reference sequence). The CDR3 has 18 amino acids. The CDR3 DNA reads TGTGCCAGCAGTCTTAGCGGGGGGGCTCGGTCCCGACCCTACGAGCAGTACTTC. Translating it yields CASSLSGGARSRPYEQYF.

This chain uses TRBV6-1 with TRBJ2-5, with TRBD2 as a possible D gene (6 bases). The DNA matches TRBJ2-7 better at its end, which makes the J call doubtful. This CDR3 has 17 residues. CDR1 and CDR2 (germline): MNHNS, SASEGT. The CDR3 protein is CASSDHPMAGPTYEQYF. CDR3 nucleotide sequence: TGTGCCAGCAGTGACCACCCTATGGCGGGACCAACCTACGAGCAGTACTTC.